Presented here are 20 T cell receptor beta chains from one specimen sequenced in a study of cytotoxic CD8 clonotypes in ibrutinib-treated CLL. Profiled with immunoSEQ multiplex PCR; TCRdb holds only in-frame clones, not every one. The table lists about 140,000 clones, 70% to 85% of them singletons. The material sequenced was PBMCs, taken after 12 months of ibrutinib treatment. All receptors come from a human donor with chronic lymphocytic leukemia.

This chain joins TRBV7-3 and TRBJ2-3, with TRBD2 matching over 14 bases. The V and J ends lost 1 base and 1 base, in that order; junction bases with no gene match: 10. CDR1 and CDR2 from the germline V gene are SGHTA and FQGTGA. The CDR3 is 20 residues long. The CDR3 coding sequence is TGTGCCAGCAGCTTAAGAGGCCCCGGACTAGCGGGAGGAGGCACAGATACGCAGTATTTT. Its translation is CASSLRGPGLAGGGTDTQYF.

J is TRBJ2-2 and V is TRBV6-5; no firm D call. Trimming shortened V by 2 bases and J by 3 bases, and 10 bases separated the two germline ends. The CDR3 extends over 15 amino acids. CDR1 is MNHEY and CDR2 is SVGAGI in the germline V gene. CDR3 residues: CASSYSGSDTGELFF. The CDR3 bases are TGTGCCAGCAGTTACAGTGGCTCCGACACCGGGGAGCTGTTTTTT.

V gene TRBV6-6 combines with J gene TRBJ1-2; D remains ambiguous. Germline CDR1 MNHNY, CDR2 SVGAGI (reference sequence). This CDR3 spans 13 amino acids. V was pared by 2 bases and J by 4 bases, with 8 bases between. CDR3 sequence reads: CASSYGESYGYTF. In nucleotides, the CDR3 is TGTGCCAGCAGTTACGGGGAGAGCTATGGCTACACCTTC.

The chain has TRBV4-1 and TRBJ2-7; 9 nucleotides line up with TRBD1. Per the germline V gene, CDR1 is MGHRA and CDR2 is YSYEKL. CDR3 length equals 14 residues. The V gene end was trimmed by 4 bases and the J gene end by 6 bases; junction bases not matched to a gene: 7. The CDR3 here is CASSPGQGLGEQYF. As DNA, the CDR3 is TGCGCCAGCAGCCCGGGACAGGGTTTAGGCGAGCAGTACTTC.

The DNA of the CDR3 is TGTGCCAGTAGTATGGGGACGACGGAGACCCAGTACTTC. Protein sequence: CASSMGTTETQYF. The chain carries TRBV19 and TRBJ2-5; the D call may be TRBD1 or TRBD2 (5 bases each). This CDR3 is 13 amino acids long. The V gene lost 3 bases and the J gene lost 5 bases, with 10 bases spanning the gap. The germline V gene has CDR1 LNHDA and CDR2 SQIVND (reference sequence). Full variable domain (outside the CDR3, taken from reference TRBV19 and TRBJ2-5): DGGITQSPKYLFRKEGQNVTLSCEQNLNHDAMYWYRQDPGQGLRLIYYSQIVNDFQKGDIAEGYSVSREKKESFPLTVTSAQKNPTAFYLCASSMGTTETQYFGPGTRLLVL.

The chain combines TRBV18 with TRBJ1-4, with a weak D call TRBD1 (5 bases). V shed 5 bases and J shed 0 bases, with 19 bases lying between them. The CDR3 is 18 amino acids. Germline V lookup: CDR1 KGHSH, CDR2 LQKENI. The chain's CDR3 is CASSRSLTELATNEKLFF. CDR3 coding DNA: TGTGCCAGCTCAAGATCTCTGACAGAACTTGCAACTAATGAAAAACTGTTTTTT.

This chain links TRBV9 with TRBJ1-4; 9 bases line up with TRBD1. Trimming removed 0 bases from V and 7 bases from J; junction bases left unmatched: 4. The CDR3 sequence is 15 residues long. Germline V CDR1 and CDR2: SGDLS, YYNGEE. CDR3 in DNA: TGTGCCAGCAGCGTAGTGGGACAGGGAGTTGAAAAACTGTTTTTT. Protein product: CASSVVGQGVEKLFF.

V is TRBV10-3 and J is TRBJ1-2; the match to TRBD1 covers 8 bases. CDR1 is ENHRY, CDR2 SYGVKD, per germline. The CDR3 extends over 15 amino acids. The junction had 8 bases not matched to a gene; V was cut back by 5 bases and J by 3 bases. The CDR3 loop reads CAISHSPDRDYGYTF. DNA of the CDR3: TGTGCCATCAGTCACTCCCCGGACAGGGACTATGGCTACACCTTC.

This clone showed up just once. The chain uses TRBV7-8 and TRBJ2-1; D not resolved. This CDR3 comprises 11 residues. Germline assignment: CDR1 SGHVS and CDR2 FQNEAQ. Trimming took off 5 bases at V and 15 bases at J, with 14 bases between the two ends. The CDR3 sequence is CASSTGRAGFF. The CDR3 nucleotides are TGTGCCAGCAGCACTGGTCGGGCCGGGTTCTTC.

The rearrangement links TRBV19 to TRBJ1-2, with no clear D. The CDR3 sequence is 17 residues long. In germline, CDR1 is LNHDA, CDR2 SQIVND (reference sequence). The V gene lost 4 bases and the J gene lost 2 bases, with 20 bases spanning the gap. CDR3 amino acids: CASSTYRSTYGNYGYTF. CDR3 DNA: TGTGCCAGTAGTACTTATAGGTCTACTTACGGGAACTATGGCTACACCTTC.

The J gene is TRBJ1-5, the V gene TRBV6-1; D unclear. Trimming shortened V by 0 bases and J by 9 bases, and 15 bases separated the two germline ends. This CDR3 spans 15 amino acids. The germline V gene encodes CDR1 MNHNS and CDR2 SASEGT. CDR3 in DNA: TGTGCCAGCAGTGAAGCCACGGCCGGAAGCCGGCCCCAGCATTTT. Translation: CASSEATAGSRPQHF.

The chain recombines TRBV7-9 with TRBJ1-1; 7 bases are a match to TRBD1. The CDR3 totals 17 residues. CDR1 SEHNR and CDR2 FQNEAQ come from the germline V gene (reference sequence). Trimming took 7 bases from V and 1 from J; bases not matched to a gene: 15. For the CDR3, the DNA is TGTGCCAGCACCCGAGGGACAGCCCTCCAGCCGAACACTGAAGCTTTCTTT. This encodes CASTRGTALQPNTEAFF.

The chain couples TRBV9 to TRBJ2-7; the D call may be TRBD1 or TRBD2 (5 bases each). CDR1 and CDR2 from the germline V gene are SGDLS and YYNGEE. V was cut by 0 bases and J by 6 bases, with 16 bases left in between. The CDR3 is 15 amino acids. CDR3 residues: CASSVVGTPHSEQYF. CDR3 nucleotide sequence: TGTGCCAGCAGCGTAGTTGGGACCCCTCACTCCGAGCAGTACTTC.

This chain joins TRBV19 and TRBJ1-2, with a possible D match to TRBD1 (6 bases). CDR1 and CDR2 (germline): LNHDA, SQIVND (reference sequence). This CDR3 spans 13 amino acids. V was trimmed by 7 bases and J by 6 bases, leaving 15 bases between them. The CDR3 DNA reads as TGTGCCAGTACCCCCGCAGGGGCTCATGGCTACACCTTC. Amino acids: CASTPAGAHGYTF.

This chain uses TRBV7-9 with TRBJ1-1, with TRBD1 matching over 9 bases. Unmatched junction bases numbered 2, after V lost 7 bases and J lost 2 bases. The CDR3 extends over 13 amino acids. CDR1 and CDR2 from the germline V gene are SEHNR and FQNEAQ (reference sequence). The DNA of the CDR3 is TGTGCCAGCAAAACAGGGGGCAACACTGAAGCTTTCTTT. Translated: CASKTGGNTEAFF.

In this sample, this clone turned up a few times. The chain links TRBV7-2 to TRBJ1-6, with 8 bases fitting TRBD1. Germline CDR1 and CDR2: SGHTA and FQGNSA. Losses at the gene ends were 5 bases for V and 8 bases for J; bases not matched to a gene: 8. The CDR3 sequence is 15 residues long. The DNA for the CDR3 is TGTGCCAGCAGCCCACGACAGGGGAACCATTCACCCCTCCACTTT. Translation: CASSPRQGNHSPLHF.

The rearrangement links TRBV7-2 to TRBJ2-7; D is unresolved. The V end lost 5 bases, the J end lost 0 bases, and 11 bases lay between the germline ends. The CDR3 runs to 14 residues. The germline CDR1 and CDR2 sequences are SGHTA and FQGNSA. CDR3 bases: TGTGCCAGCAGCCTACAGCGTTCCTCCTACGAGCAGTACTTC. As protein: CASSLQRSSYEQYF.

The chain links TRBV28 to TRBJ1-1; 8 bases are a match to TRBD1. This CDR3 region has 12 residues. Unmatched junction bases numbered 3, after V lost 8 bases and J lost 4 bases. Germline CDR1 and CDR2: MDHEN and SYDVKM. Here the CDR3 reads CASLTGGTEAFF. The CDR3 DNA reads TGTGCCAGCCTTACAGGGGGCACTGAAGCTTTCTTT.

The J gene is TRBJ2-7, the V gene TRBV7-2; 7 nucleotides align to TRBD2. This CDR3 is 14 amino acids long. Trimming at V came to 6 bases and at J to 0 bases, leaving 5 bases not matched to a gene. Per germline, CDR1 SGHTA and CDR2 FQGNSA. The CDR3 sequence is CASRGGSFSYEQYF. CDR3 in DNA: TGTGCCAGCAGGGGGGGGAGCTTCTCCTACGAGCAGTACTTC.

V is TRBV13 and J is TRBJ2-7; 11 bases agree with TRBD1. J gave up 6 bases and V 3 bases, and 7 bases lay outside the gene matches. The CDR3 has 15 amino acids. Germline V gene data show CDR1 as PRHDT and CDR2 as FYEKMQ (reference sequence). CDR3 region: CASSFPSGTGGEQYF. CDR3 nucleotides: TGTGCCAGCAGCTTCCCCTCCGGGACAGGGGGCGAGCAGTACTTC.